This is a list of T cell receptor beta chains from one sample in a study of multiple sclerosis patients with progressive multifocal leukoencephalopathy. Sequencing was performed with immunoSEQ multiplex PCR; in TCRdb, only in-frame clones are kept and a portion is missing. The table lists tens of thousands of clones, about 90% of them singletons. The source was PBMCs, collected from a patient treated with natalizumab. Every receptor here comes from a human donor with progressive multifocal leukoencephalopathy. Both conserved end residues are part of each CDR3. D genes are given only for firm matches. Size is stated for part of the rows, as once, few or many counts, or as a class when the clone is expanded.

CDR3nt,CDR3aa,j_gene,abundance,v_gene,d_gene
TGTGCCAGCAGACCCCCTGGAGCTAGCACAGATACGCAGTATTTT,CASRPPGASTDTQYF,TRBJ2-3,once,TRBV7-9,.
TGTGCCAGCAGCTTAGGCCCCCAGGGCACGAGCAATCAGCCCCAGCATTTT,CASSLGPQGTSNQPQHF,TRBJ1-5,.,TRBV7-8,.
TGTGCCAGCACCCTAGCAGGGAGGGGGGGCTATGGCTACACCTTC,CASTLAGRGGYGYTF,TRBJ1-2,.,TRBV7-9,.
TGTGCCAGCAGCAAAGAGAATAGCGGGAGGATTAATGAGCAGTTCTTC,CASSKENSGRINEQFF,TRBJ2-1,once,TRBV21-1,.
TGTGCCAGCAGTGGGACAGGGGCTGGGGCCAACGTCCTGACTTTC,CASSGTGAGANVLTF,TRBJ2-6,once,TRBV2,TRBD1
TGTGCCAGCAGCTTGGCCGAGTCCTCCTACAATGAGCAGTTCTTC,CASSLAESSYNEQFF,TRBJ2-1,.,TRBV7-2,.
TGCGCCAGCAGCCTGGGGAGCTCTGGGGCCAACGTCCTGACTTTC,CASSLGSSGANVLTF,TRBJ2-6,.,TRBV5-1,.
TGTGCCAGCAGTTTAGAGCCGGGGGGCGGGCAGGCCTACGAGCAGTACTTC,CASSLEPGGGQAYEQYF,TRBJ2-7,.,TRBV28,.
TGTGCCAGCAGCCTGGGGGGTCTTCAGCCCCAGCATTTT,CASSLGGLQPQHF,TRBJ1-5,.,TRBV5-5,.
TGCGCCAGCAGCCAAGATTGGCGGACAGCAAACAATGAGCAGTTCTTC,CASSQDWRTANNEQFF,TRBJ2-1,once,TRBV4-3,.
TGTGCCAGCAGTCTTACGAACGGGCTGCAAGATACGCAGTATTTT,CASSLTNGLQDTQYF,TRBJ2-3,.,TRBV6-6,.
TGTGCCAGCAGCTCTGACGGGCGCAATCAGCCCCAGCATTTT,CASSSDGRNQPQHF,TRBJ1-5,.,TRBV7-2,.
TGTGCCAGCAGCGTATTGGCCGACTCCGACTACGAGCAGTACTTC,CASSVLADSDYEQYF,TRBJ2-7,.,TRBV9,.
TGTGCCAGCAGCTGGGGACTAGCGGGCTACGAGCAGTACTTC,CASSWGLAGYEQYF,TRBJ2-7,.,TRBV5-4,TRBD2
TGTGCCAGCACCCCCCCGGTAGGGCTATTAACCGGGGAGCTGTTTTTT,CASTPPVGLLTGELFF,TRBJ2-2,.,TRBV28,.
TGTGCCAGCAGTGACCCCGCGAAGCACGCCTACGAGCAGTACTTC,CASSDPAKHAYEQYF,TRBJ2-7,.,TRBV6-1,.
TGTGCCAGCGCCCAGGGGGCCACCGGGGAGCTGTTTTTT,CASAQGATGELFF,TRBJ2-2,.,TRBV18,TRBD1
TGCGCCAGCAGCCCCCAGGGCCCCCAGCCCCAGCATTTT,CASSPQGPQPQHF,TRBJ1-5,few,TRBV5-1,.
TGTGCCAGCAGCTTGGACGGATACAATGAGCAGTTCTTC,CASSLDGYNEQFF,TRBJ2-1,.,TRBV5-4,.
TGTGCCAGCTATCGGGGTTCGGGGGAGCTGTTTTTT,CASYRGSGELFF,TRBJ2-2,.,TRBV6-1,.
TGTGCCAGCTCACCCGGAGCGGGAGGCCCCGGCGAGCAGTACTTC,CASSPGAGGPGEQYF,TRBJ2-7,once,TRBV18,TRBD2
TGCGCCAGCAGCCCGGGACTTGGCGGGGAGCTGTTTTTT,CASSPGLGGELFF,TRBJ2-2,.,TRBV4-3,.
TGTGCCAGCAGCTTTGACAGGGCCCTCACCGGGGAGCTGTTTTTT,CASSFDRALTGELFF,TRBJ2-2,.,TRBV5-6,TRBD1
TGTGCCAGCAGGGAGTACAAGAACACCGGGGAGCTGTTTTTT,CASREYKNTGELFF,TRBJ2-2,.,TRBV2,.
TGTGCCAGCAGTTACTCAACAGGGAACACTGAAGCTTTCTTT,CASSYSTGNTEAFF,TRBJ1-1,.,TRBV6-5,.
TGTGCCAGCAGCTCGGGACTAGCGGACACCGGGGAGCTGTTTTTT,CASSSGLADTGELFF,TRBJ2-2,.,TRBV9,TRBD2
TGTGCCCCGCGCGGACTAGCGGGAGTGGACGAGCAGTACTTC,CAPRGLAGVDEQYF,TRBJ2-7,.,TRBV19,TRBD2
TGTGCCAGCAGTTTTGCGATGTTGGACTATGGCTACACCTTC,CASSFAMLDYGYTF,TRBJ1-2,few,TRBV28,.
TGTGCCAGCAGCAACTCAGGGGGCCATGAAGCTTTCTTT,CASSNSGGHEAFF,TRBJ1-1,.,TRBV28,TRBD1
TGTGCCAGCAGCCAGTCGGGGAGCTCCTACGAGCAGTACTTC,CASSQSGSSYEQYF,TRBJ2-7,.,TRBV4-2,.
TGTGCCAGCAGCTTTCAACAGGGCCCGAACACAGATACGCAGTATTTT,CASSFQQGPNTDTQYF,TRBJ2-3,.,TRBV5-4,.
TGTGCCAGCAGCCCATCGTCTGCTGGACCGAGGCCTGAAAAACTGTTTTTT,CASSPSSAGPRPEKLFF,TRBJ1-4,.,TRBV7-6,.
TGCGCCAGCAGCTCGCAGGGGGCGCCCACTGAAGCTTTCTTT,CASSSQGAPTEAFF,TRBJ1-1,few,TRBV5-1,TRBD1
TGTGCCAGCAGCGTATACTCGGCAGGGAACACTGAAGCTTTCTTT,CASSVYSAGNTEAFF,TRBJ1-1,.,TRBV9,.
TGTGCCAGCAGCCGTGGCGGGGACCTAGTCGCCTACGAGCAGTACTTC,CASSRGGDLVAYEQYF,TRBJ2-7,.,TRBV7-3,.
TGTGCCAGCAGCCAAGGGCAGGGGAATCAGCCCCAGCATTTT,CASSQGQGNQPQHF,TRBJ1-5,.,TRBV7-2,.
TGTGCCAGTAGTGAGCCCGGGACAGCTAGCACAGATACGCAGTATTTT,CASSEPGTASTDTQYF,TRBJ2-3,once,TRBV19,TRBD1
TGTGCCAGCTCACCAGGGGCCGGGACAGTCGGCGAGCAGTACTTC,CASSPGAGTVGEQYF,TRBJ2-7,.,TRBV18,TRBD1
TGTGCCAGCAGCAAAACTAGCGGGACCACCTATTATACGCAGTATTTT,CASSKTSGTTYYTQYF,TRBJ2-3,.,TRBV27,TRBD2
TGTGCCAGCAGTGAAGGGACTAGGACTTACGAGCAGTACTTC,CASSEGTRTYEQYF,TRBJ2-7,.,TRBV2,TRBD2
TGTGCCAGCAGCCATCCAAACTGGGGGCTAGCGGGAGGGAAAGGACAAGAGACCCAGTACTTC,CASSHPNWGLAGGKGQETQYF,TRBJ2-5,.,TRBV9,TRBD2
TGTGCCAGCTCACCACCTGGGGCAGGGTCAAGCTCCTACGAGCAGTACTTC,CASSPPGAGSSSYEQYF,TRBJ2-7,.,TRBV18,.
TGTGCCAGCAGCTTAGCGAACAGGGAGTACGAGCAGTACTTC,CASSLANREYEQYF,TRBJ2-7,.,TRBV7-9,.
TGTGCCAGCAGGAGGGGGCGTTTTGCCGGGGAGCTGTTTTTT,CASRRGRFAGELFF,TRBJ2-2,.,TRBV27,TRBD1
TGTGCCAGCAGCTTAGTTAGCGGGTGCTACGAGCAGTACTTC,CASSLVSGCYEQYF,TRBJ2-7,.,TRBV7-7,TRBD2
TGTGCCAGCAGCGTAGCTGCCCAGGGGGCGCCTCATGGCTACACCTTC,CASSVAAQGAPHGYTF,TRBJ1-2,.,TRBV9,TRBD1
TGTGCCATCCGCGGGAACACTGAAGCTTTCTTT,CAIRGNTEAFF,TRBJ1-1,.,TRBV10-3,.
TGCGCCAGCAGCCATCCGCGCTCCGGGACTAGCGATGAGCAGTTCTTC,CASSHPRSGTSDEQFF,TRBJ2-1,.,TRBV4-1,TRBD2
TGTGCCAGCTCACCACTTTCGAGCACTGAAGCTTTCTTT,CASSPLSSTEAFF,TRBJ1-1,.,TRBV18,.
TGTGCCAGCAGCGTGGGGCAGGGTAGGGACGAGCAGTACTTC,CASSVGQGRDEQYF,TRBJ2-7,.,TRBV25-1,.
TGTGCCAGCAGTCCATCACAAGACAAGGCTCGGCAGTACTTC,CASSPSQDKARQYF,TRBJ2-7,once,TRBV6-1,.
TGTGCCAGCAGTCCGAGGGCCTCGACCTACGAGCAGTACTTC,CASSPRASTYEQYF,TRBJ2-7,.,TRBV27,.
TGTGCCAGCAGTCCCGCGGGCGGGATGAATACGCAGTATTTT,CASSPAGGMNTQYF,TRBJ2-3,few,TRBV2,.
TGCGCCAGCACCCGGGGGGAAGCAGGTTTGGTTCAGTTCTTC,CASTRGEAGLVQFF,TRBJ2-1,.,TRBV5-1,TRBD2
TGTGCCAGCAGTAGATCGGGGGATCAGCCCCAGCATTTT,CASSRSGDQPQHF,TRBJ1-5,.,TRBV6-1,.